One and the same sample provided the 9 T cell receptor beta chains below, sequenced in a study of cytomegalovirus exposure and HLA in healthy donors. In the PCR, 60 Vbeta and 13 Jbeta primers were used. Data came from immunoSEQ multiplex PCR; TCRdb stores just in-frame clones and leaves some out. The data hold around 90,000 clones, with approximately 64% observed a single time. Sequencing was performed on PBMCs. All receptors derive from a boy between 10 and 17 years old in good health and CMV-seropositive.

The chain couples TRBV2 to TRBJ1-1; 7 bases agree with TRBD1. This CDR3 spans 13 amino acids. The trim removed 6 bases at V and 0 bases at J, leaving 1 base unmatched. Germline CDR1 reads SNHLY; CDR2 reads FYNNEI. CDR3 DNA: TGTGCCAGCAGGGGACAGATGAACACTGAAGCTTTCTTT. Its translation: CASRGQMNTEAFF.

The rearrangement joins TRBV5-1 to TRBJ2-5; weak D call: TRBD2 (6 bases). The J call may not be correct, given that the DNA end is closer to TRBJ2-7. This CDR3 is built from 15 residues. Germline CDR1 SGHRS, CDR2 YFSETQ. The CDR3 region has the DNA TGCGCCAGCAGCCGCACCTCGACTAGCTCCTACGAGCAGTACTTC. Its protein product is CASSRTSTSSYEQYF.

V is TRBV9 and J is TRBJ1-4; no definite D call. Germline loops: CDR1 SGDLS, CDR2 YYNGEE. The length of the CDR3 is 15 residues. V shed 0 bases and J shed 8 bases, with 14 bases lying between them. CDR3 residues: CASSVAMGAREKLFF. Written as DNA, the CDR3 is TGTGCCAGCAGCGTAGCTATGGGTGCGCGGGAAAAACTGTTTTTT.

V gene TRBV5-6 combines with J gene TRBJ1-1, with D possibly matching TRBD1 (5 bases). This CDR3 contains 16 residues. Trimming shortened V by 2 bases and J by 3 bases, and 17 bases separated the two germline ends. Germline assignment: CDR1 SGHDT and CDR2 YYEEEE. CDR3 region: CASSFPEVGADTEAFF. The CDR3 nucleotides read TGTGCCAGCAGCTTCCCCGAGGTTGGGGCTGACACTGAAGCTTTCTTT.

This clone was seen ten or more times. Other DNA variants within this sample encode the same CDR3. The V call is TRBV25-1, the J call TRBJ1-1; D may be TRBD1 (5 bases). V was shortened by 4 bases and J by 4 bases, with 10 bases between the two germline ends. This CDR3 spans 13 amino acids. The germline CDR1 and CDR2 sequences are MGHDK and SYGVNS. Written as DNA, the CDR3 is TGTGCCAGCAGTGCCGGGGGGATCACTGAAGCTTTCTTT. Translated, it gives CASSAGGITEAFF. The whole variable domain, remainder taken from reference TRBV25-1 and TRBJ1-1, is EADIYQTPRYLVIGTGKKITLECSQTMGHDKMYWYQQDPGMELHLIHYSYGVNSTEKGDLSSESTVSRIRTEHFPLTLESARPSHTSQYLCASSAGGITEAFFGQGTRLTVV.

V usage is TRBV5-1 and J usage is TRBJ1-1; no firm D call. V was cut by 0 bases and J by 6 bases, with 9 bases left in between. This CDR3 spans 13 amino acids. Germline V gene data show CDR1 as SGHRS and CDR2 as YFSETQ. CDR3 loop: CASSLDDTSEAFF. CDR3 DNA sequence: TGCGCCAGCAGCTTGGACGACACATCTGAAGCTTTCTTT.

This clone appeared a few times. This rearrangement joins TRBV29-1 to TRBJ2-7; tentative D call: TRBD1 (5 bases). Between the trimmed V and J ends, which lost 4 bases and 0 bases, there was a span of 13 bases. This CDR3 comprises 14 residues. Per germline, CDR1 SQVTM and CDR2 ANQGSEA. CDR3 sequence: CSVVGAKSSYEQYF. DNA for the CDR3: TGCAGCGTTGTAGGGGCGAAGAGCTCCTACGAGCAGTACTTC.

The rearrangement uses TRBV6-5 and TRBJ2-1; a possible D gene is TRBD2 (5 bases). Germline-derived CDR1 and CDR2 are MNHEY and SVGAGI. The V gene lost 6 bases and the J gene lost 0 bases, with 12 bases spanning the gap. The CDR3 length is 15 residues. The CDR3 loop reads CASSSDFSSYNEQFF. The CDR3 DNA follows: TGTGCCAGCAGCTCGGACTTTAGCTCCTACAATGAGCAGTTCTTC.

The chain couples TRBV6-5 to TRBJ1-1; perhaps TRBD1 as D (5 bases). V was clipped by 6 bases and J by 4 bases, with 18 bases between them. Germline values: CDR1 MNHEY, CDR2 SVGAGI. This CDR3 region has 15 residues. CDR3: CASRQPGSLGTEAFF. The CDR3 DNA reads TGTGCCAGCAGACAACCAGGGTCGCTGGGCACTGAAGCTTTCTTT.